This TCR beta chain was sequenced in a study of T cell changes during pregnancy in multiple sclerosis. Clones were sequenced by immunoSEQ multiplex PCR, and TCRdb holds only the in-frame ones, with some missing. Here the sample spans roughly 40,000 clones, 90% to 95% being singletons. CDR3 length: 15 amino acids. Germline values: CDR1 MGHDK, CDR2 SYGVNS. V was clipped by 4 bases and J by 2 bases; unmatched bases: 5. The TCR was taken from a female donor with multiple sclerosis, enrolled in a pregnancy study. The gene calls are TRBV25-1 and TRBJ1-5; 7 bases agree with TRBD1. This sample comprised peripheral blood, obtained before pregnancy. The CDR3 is CASSGLGGGNQPQHF. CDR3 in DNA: TGTGCCAGCAGTGGGTTAGGGGGCGGCAATCAGCCCCAGCATTTT. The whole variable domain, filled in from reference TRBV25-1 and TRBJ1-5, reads EADIYQTPRYLVIGTGKKITLECSQTMGHDKMYWYQQDPGMELHLIHYSYGVNSTEKGDLSSESTVSRIRTEHFPLTLESARPSHTSQYLCASSGLGGGNQPQHFGDGTRLSIL.